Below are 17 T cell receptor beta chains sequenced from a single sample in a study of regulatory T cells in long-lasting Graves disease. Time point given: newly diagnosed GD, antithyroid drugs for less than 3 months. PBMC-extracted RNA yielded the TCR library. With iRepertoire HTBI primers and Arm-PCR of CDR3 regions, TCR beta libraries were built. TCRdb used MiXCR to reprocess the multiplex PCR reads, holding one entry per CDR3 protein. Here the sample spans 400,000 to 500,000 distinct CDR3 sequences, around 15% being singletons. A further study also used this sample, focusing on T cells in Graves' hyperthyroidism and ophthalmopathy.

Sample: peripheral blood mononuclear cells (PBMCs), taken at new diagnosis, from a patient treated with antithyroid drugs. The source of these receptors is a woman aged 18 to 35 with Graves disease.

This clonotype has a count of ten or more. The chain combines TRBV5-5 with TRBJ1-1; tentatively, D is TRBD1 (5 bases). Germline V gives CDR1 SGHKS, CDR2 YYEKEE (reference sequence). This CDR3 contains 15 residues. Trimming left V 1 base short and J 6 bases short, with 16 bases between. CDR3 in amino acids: CASSLLGRQNAEAFF. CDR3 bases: TGTGCCAGCAGCTTGTTGGGACGGCAAAACGCTGAAGCTTTCTTT.

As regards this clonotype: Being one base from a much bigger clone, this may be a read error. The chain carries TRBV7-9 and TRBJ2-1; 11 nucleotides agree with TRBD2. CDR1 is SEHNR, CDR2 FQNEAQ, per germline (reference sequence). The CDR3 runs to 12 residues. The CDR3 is CASSLGVAGGYF. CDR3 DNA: TGTGCCAGCAGCTTAGGGGTAGCGGGAGGGTACTTC.

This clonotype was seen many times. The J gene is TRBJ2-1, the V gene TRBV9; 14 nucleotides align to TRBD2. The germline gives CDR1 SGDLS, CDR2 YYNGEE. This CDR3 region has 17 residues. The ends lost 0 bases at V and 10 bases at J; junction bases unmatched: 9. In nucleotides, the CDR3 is TGTGCCAGCAGCGTAGCTTGGAGACTAGCGGGAGGGGGCGAGCAGTTCTTC. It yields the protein CASSVAWRLAGGGEQFF.

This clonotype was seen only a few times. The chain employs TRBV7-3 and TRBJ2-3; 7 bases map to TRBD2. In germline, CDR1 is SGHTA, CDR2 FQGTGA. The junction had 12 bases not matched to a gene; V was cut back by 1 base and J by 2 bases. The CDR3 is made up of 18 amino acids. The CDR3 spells CASSLMSASGGVTDTQYF. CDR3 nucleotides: TGTGCCAGCAGCTTAATGAGCGCTAGCGGAGGGGTCACAGATACGCAGTATTTT.

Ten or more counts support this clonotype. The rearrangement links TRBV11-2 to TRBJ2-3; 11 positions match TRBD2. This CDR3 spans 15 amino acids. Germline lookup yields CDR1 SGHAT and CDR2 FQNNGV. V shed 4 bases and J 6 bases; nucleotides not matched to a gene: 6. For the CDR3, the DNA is TGTGCCAGCAGCTCACTAGCGGGAGAATCGGATACGCAGTATTTT. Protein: CASSSLAGESDTQYF.

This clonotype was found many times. This CDR3 is CASSPQTGNNSPLHF. In nucleotides, the CDR3 is TGTGCCAGCAGTCCCCAGACAGGGAACAATTCACCCCTCCACTTT. The rearrangement links TRBV28 to TRBJ1-6; TRBD1 matches 7 bases. With V trimmed by 5 bases and J by 7 bases, 8 bases remained unmatched. The CDR3 covers 15 residues. Germline CDR1 and CDR2: MDHEN and SYDVKM.

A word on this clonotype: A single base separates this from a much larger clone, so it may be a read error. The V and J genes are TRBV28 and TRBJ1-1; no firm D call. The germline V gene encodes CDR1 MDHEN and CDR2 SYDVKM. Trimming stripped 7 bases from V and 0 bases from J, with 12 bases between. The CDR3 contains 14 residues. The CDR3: CASNRLILNTEAFF. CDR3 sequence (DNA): TGTGCCAGCAATCGGCTGATCCTGAACACTGAAGCTTTCTTT.

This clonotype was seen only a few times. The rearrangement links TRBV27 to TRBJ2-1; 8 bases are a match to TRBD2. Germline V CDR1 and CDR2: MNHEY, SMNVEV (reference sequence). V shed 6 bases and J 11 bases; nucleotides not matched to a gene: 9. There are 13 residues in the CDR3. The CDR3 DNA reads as TGTGCCAGCAGCCAAAGCGGGAGTGGTAAGCAGTTCTTC. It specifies CASSQSGSGKQFF.

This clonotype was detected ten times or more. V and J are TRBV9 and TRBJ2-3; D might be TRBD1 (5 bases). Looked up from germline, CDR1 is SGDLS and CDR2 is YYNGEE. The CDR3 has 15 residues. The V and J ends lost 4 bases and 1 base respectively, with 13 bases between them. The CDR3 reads CASSFDRRRTDTQYF. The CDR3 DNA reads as TGTGCCAGCAGCTTCGACAGACGTCGCACAGATACGCAGTATTTT. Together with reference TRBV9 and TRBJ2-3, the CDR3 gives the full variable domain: DSGVTQTPKHLITATGQRVTLRCSPRSGDLSVYWYQQSLDQGLQFLIQYYNGEERAKGNILERFSAQQFPDLHSELNLSSLELGDSALYFCASSFDRRRTDTQYFGPGTRLTVL.

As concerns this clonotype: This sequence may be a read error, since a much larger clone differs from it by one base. The CDR3 is CACSLGPKAGGPQYF. In DNA, the CDR3 is TGTGCCTGCAGCTTAGGACCGAAAGCGGGGGGACCCCAGTACTTC. The chain carries TRBV11-2 and TRBJ2-5, with 9 bases fitting TRBD2. Germline-derived CDR1 and CDR2 are SGHAT and FQNNGV. The CDR3 loop spans 15 amino acids. Using reference TRBV11-2 and TRBJ2-5 for the parts outside the CDR3, the full variable domain is EAGVAQSPRYKIIEKRQSVAFWCNPISGHATLYWYQQILGQGPKLLIQFQNNGVVDDSQLPKDRFSAERLKGVDSTLKIQPAKLEDSAVYLCACSLGPKAGGPQYFGPGTRLLVL.

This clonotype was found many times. The DNA of the CDR3 is TGTGCCAGCAGTTTTGCAGGGTTGGGACAGGGATACGAGCAGTACTTC. Translating gives CASSFAGLGQGYEQYF. V usage is TRBV28 and J usage is TRBJ2-7, with 9 bases that match TRBD1. This CDR3 has 16 amino acids. J gave up 4 bases and V 3 bases, and 10 bases lay outside the gene matches. Per the germline V gene, CDR1 is MDHEN and CDR2 is SYDVKM.

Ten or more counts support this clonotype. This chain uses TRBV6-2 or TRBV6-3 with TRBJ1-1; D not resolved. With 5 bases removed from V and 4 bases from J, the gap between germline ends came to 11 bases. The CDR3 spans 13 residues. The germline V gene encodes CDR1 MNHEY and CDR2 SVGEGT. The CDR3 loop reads CASSDRVGTEAFF. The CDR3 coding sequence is TGTGCCAGCAGTGATAGAGTGGGCACTGAAGCTTTCTTT.

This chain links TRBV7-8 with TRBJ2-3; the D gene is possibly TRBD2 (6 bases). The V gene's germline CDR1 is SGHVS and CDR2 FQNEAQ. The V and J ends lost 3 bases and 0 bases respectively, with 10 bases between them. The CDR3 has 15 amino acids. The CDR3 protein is CASSFAAGSTDTQYF. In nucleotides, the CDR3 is TGTGCCAGCAGCTTTGCCGCGGGGAGCACAGATACGCAGTATTTT.

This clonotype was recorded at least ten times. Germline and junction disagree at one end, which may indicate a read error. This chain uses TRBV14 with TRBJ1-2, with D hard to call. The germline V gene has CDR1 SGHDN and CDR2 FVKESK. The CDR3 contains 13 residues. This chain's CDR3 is CASSQALSYGYTF. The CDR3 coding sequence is TGTGCCAGCAGTCAAGCACTCAGCTATGGCTACACCTTC.

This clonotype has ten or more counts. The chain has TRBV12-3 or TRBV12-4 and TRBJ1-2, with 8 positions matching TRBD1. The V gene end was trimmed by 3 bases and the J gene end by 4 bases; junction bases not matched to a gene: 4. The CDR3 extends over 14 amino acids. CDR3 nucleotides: TGTGCCAGCAGTTTTCAGGGGGCAGCCTATGGCTACACCTTC. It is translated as CASSFQGAAYGYTF.

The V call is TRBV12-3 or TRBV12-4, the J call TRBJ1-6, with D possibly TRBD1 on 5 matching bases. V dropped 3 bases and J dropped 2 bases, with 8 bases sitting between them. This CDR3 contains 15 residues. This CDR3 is CASSLRQPYNSPLHF. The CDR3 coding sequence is TGTGCCAGCAGTTTGAGACAGCCCTATAATTCACCCCTCCACTTT.

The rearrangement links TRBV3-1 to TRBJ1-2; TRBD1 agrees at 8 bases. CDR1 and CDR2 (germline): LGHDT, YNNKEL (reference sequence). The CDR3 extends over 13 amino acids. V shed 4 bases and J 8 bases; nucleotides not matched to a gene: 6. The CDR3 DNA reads TGTGCCAGCAGCCGGACAGGGCCTAGGGGCTACACCTTC. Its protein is CASSRTGPRGYTF.